The next 13 T cell receptor beta chains were all read from a single sample in a study of cytomegalovirus exposure and HLA in healthy donors. PCR used 60 Vbeta primers and 13 Jbeta primers. Method: immunoSEQ multiplex PCR; TCRdb's copy keeps in-frame clones and lacks some. The sample yields more than 150,000 clones, under 85% seen once. The sequenced material came from PBMCs. The receptors come from a man between 50 and 59 years old in good health and CMV-seronegative.

The chain combines TRBV7-2 with TRBJ2-3; 10 nucleotides agree with TRBD2. V lost 3 bases and J lost 6; bases outside the gene matches: 6. Germline lookup yields CDR1 SGHTA and CDR2 FQGNSA. The CDR3 covers 15 residues. The CDR3 sequence: CASSFASGGEDTQYF. CDR3 nucleotide sequence: TGTGCCAGCAGCTTTGCTAGCGGGGGTGAGGATACGCAGTATTTT.

The rearrangement links TRBV19 to TRBJ2-7, with a tentative D call TRBD1 (6 bases). V was trimmed by 5 bases and J by 3 bases, leaving 11 bases between them. Germline values: CDR1 LNHDA, CDR2 SQIVND (reference sequence). This CDR3 is 13 amino acids long. The CDR3 region is CASSYGGFYEQYF. As DNA, the CDR3 is TGTGCCAGTAGTTATGGGGGCTTCTACGAGCAGTACTTC. Based on the CDR3 plus reference TRBV19 and TRBJ2-7, the full variable domain is DGGITQSPKYLFRKEGQNVTLSCEQNLNHDAMYWYRQDPGQGLRLIYYSQIVNDFQKGDIAEGYSVSREKKESFPLTVTSAQKNPTAFYLCASSYGGFYEQYFGPGTRLTVT.

The CDR3 sequence: CASSLRTSGNGEQFF. The DNA for the CDR3 is TGTGCCAGCAGTTTACGGACTAGCGGGAACGGAGAGCAGTTCTTC. The J gene is TRBJ2-1, the V gene TRBV27; 12 bases are shared with TRBD2. There are 15 residues in the CDR3. J gave up 10 bases and V 2 bases, and 6 bases lay outside the gene matches. Per the germline V gene, CDR1 is MNHEY and CDR2 is SMNVEV (reference sequence).

The V call is TRBV7-9, the J call TRBJ1-2; the D is unclear. With 5 bases removed from V and 2 bases from J, the gap between germline ends came to 18 bases. Germline V gives CDR1 SEHNR, CDR2 FQNEAQ (reference sequence). The CDR3 runs 16 residues. This chain's CDR3 is CASSRYISGGNYGYTF. The CDR3, as DNA: TGTGCCAGCAGCCGTTATATAAGTGGCGGGAACTATGGCTACACCTTC.

This chain joins TRBV6-5 and TRBJ2-3; possibly TRBD2 for D (6 bases). The germline gives CDR1 MNHEY, CDR2 SVGAGI. CDR3 length equals 12 residues. V lost 7 bases, J lost 3 bases, and 8 bases lay in between. The CDR3 sequence: CASTGTTDTQYF. As DNA, the CDR3 is TGTGCCAGCACCGGGACTACAGATACGCAGTATTTT.

The rearrangement links TRBV19 to TRBJ1-2; 9 positions match TRBD1. CDR1 and CDR2 from the germline V gene are LNHDA and SQIVND (reference sequence). Unmatched junction bases numbered 7, after V lost 0 bases and J lost 8 bases. The CDR3 has 15 amino acids. The CDR3 DNA is TGTGCCAGTAGTATAGATCCCACAGGGGGCCCCGGCTACACCTTC. Protein product: CASSIDPTGGPGYTF.

The J gene is TRBJ1-2, the V gene TRBV5-1; D is undetermined. Germline V gives CDR1 SGHRS, CDR2 YFSETQ. There are 12 residues in the CDR3. Trimming removed 3 bases from V and 2 bases from J, with 5 bases in between. In nucleotides, the CDR3 is TGCGCCAGCAGCTCCCAAAACTATGGCTACACCTTC. It encodes CASSSQNYGYTF.

This chain connects TRBV7-9 to TRBJ2-7; 10 nucleotides align to TRBD2. V lost 6 bases, J lost 3 bases, and 5 bases stayed unmatched. The CDR3 is made up of 14 amino acids. Germline CDR1 reads SEHNR; CDR2 reads FQNEAQ (reference sequence). CDR3 sequence (DNA): TGTGCCAGCAGACCAGCGGGAGGGGACTACGAGCAGTACTTC. Amino acid sequence: CASRPAGGDYEQYF.

This clone was found once. The chain has TRBV28 and TRBJ2-1; 12 bases match TRBD2. The CDR3 sequence is 15 residues long. Germline-derived CDR1 and CDR2 are MDHEN and SYDVKM. V shed 7 bases and J 4 bases; nucleotides not matched to a gene: 5. CDR3 coding DNA: TGTGCCAGCATTCCTAGCGGGAGGGGGTACAATGAGCAGTTCTTC. It translates to CASIPSGRGYNEQFF.

The chain recombines TRBV7-9 with TRBJ2-5, with 12 bases fitting TRBD2. The DNA matches TRBJ2-7 better at its end, which makes the J call doubtful. Germline CDR1 is SEHNR and CDR2 is FQNEAQ (reference sequence). This CDR3 is built from 15 residues. The CDR3 here is CASSFLETSGSEQYF. As DNA, the CDR3 is TGTGCCAGCAGCTTTCTCGAGACTAGCGGGAGCGAGCAGTACTTC.

The rearrangement links TRBV7-8 to TRBJ2-7, with 7 bases that match TRBD1. V lost 5 bases to trimming and J lost 1 base; unmatched junction nucleotides: 11. The CDR3 consists of 16 residues. Germline V gene lookup returns CDR1 SGHVS and CDR2 FQNEAQ. The CDR3 here is CASSHRGPTRSYEQYF. The CDR3 coding sequence is TGTGCCAGCAGCCATAGGGGGCCTACTCGTTCCTACGAGCAGTACTTC.

About this clone itself: The sample holds other DNA sequences that translate to the same CDR3. Here the CDR3 reads CASSPQGANTGELFF. As DNA, the CDR3 is TGTGCCAGCAGCCCTCAGGGGGCTAACACCGGGGAGCTGTTTTTT. The V gene is TRBV7-2, the J gene TRBJ2-2; TRBD1 matches 8 bases. The germline gives CDR1 SGHTA, CDR2 FQGNSA. The CDR3 extends over 15 amino acids. Germline trimming cut 5 bases from V and 2 bases from J; bases unmatched to any gene: 4.

As concerns this clone: At the DNA level, this CDR3 is encoded by other sequences in the same sample as well. This chain joins TRBV5-1 and TRBJ2-5; D is perhaps TRBD2 (5 bases). Germline V gives CDR1 SGHRS, CDR2 YFSETQ. The V end was cut by 2 bases, the J end by 4 bases, with 9 bases between. The CDR3 sequence is 13 residues long. For the CDR3, the DNA is TGCGCCAGCAGCTTCGGAGGTGGAGAGACCCAGTACTTC. The encoded protein is CASSFGGGETQYF.